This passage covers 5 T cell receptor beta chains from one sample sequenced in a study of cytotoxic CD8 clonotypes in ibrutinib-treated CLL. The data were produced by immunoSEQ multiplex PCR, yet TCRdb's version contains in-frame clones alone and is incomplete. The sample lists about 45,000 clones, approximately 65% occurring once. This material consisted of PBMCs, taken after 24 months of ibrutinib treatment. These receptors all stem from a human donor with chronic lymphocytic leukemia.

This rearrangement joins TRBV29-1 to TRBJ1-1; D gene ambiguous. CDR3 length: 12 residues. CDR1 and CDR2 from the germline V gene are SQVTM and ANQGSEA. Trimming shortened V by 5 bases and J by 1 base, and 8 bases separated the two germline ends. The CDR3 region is CSVSYGNTEAFF. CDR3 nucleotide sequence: TGCAGCGTTTCCTACGGGAACACTGAAGCTTTCTTT.

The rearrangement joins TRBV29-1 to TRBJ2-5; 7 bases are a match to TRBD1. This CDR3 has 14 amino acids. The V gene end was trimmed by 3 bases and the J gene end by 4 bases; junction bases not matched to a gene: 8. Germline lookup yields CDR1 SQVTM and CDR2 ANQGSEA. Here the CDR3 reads CSVDGQGVTETQYF. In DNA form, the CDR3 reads TGCAGCGTTGACGGGCAGGGGGTTACAGAGACCCAGTACTTC.

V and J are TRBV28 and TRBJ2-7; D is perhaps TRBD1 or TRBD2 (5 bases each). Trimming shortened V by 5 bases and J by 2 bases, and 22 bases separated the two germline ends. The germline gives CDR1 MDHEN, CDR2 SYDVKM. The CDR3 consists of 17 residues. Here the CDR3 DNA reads TGTGCCAGCAGTCCACGACGACTGACGCAGGGAGCCTACGAGCAGTACTTC. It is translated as CASSPRRLTQGAYEQYF. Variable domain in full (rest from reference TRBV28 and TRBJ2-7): DVKVTQSSRYLVKRTGEKVFLECVQDMDHENMFWYRQDPGLGLRLIYFSYDVKMKEKGDIPEGYSVSREKKERFSLILESASTNQTSMYLCASSPRRLTQGAYEQYFGPGTRLTVT.

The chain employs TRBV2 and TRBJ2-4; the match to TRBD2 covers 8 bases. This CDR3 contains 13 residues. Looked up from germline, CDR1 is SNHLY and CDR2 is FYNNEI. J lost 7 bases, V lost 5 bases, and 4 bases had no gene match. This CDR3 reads CASSTGTRNIQYF. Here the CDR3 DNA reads TGTGCCAGCAGTACCGGGACTAGGAACATTCAGTACTTC.

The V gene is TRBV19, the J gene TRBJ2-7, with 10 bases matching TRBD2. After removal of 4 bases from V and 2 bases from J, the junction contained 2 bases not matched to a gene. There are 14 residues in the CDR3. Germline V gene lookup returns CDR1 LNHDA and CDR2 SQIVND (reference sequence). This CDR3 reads CASSTLAGAYEQYF. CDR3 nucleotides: TGTGCCAGTAGTACTCTAGCGGGAGCCTACGAGCAGTACTTC.